This is a list of T cell receptor beta chains from one sample in a study of blood T cell repertoires in COVID-19. Produced via immunoSEQ multiplex PCR; TCRdb's table is partial and in-frame only. The table includes 100,000 to 150,000 clones, around 74% detected once. The sequenced sample consisted of peripheral blood. The receptor set was obtained from a man aged 55 to 70 with acute or convalescent COVID-19. Both conserved end residues are part of each CDR3. The order of the fields is CDR3 DNA, CDR3 protein, clone size, D gene, V gene, J gene. D genes are given only for firm matches. A row's size may be missing; if present it is once, few, many or a size class.

TGTGCCACCAGTGACGCCGGACAGGTCACCTACGAGCAGTACTTC	CATSDAGQVTYEQYF	.	TRBD1	TRBV24-1	TRBJ2-7
TGTGCCAGTAGTACAAATCCGGGACAGGGGAACTATGGCTACACCTTC	CASSTNPGQGNYGYTF	.	TRBD1	TRBV19	TRBJ1-2
TGCGCCAGCACACCAGGGACTGAAGCTTTCTTT	CASTPGTEAFF	.	.	TRBV10-1	TRBJ1-1
TGTGCCTGGAGTCGTAGCAGGAACACTGAAGCTTTCTTT	CAWSRSRNTEAFF	once	.	TRBV30	TRBJ1-1
TGTGCCAGCAGTCTCGGGGGACCCACAGATACGCAGTATTTT	CASSLGGPTDTQYF	.	.	TRBV2	TRBJ2-3
TGTGCCAGCAGCGTGGGGACTAGCGGGAGAGGGGAGCTGTTTTTT	CASSVGTSGRGELFF	.	TRBD2	TRBV11-1	TRBJ2-2
TGTGCCTGGAGTGTAAAGAATAGGGGATTTGGGTTTTTGGAAGCTTTCTTT	CAWSVKNRGFGFLEAFF	.	.	TRBV30	TRBJ1-1
TGTGCCAGCAGTCCGCAAGCTTGGACTAGCGCAGATACGCAGTATTTT	CASSPQAWTSADTQYF	.	TRBD2	TRBV27	TRBJ2-3
TGCGCCAGCAGTGAGTCGCAGGCCAGGGGAAAGTGGGAGCAGTACTTC	CASSESQARGKWEQYF	.	.	TRBV10-1	TRBJ2-7
TGTGCCAGCAGCTCACCGGGACAGGGGGCCAAAAACATTCAGTACTTC	CASSSPGQGAKNIQYF	.	TRBD1	TRBV5-6	TRBJ2-4
TGTGCCAGCAGCCAATCCGGGACTAGCGGTTTCACAGATACGCAGTATTTT	CASSQSGTSGFTDTQYF	.	TRBD2	TRBV4-2	TRBJ2-3
TGTGCCAGCGTAACTTTTTTGGGGCTTGACTATGGCTACACCTTC	CASVTFLGLDYGYTF	few	.	TRBV2	TRBJ1-2
TGTGCCAGCAGCCAGCTAGCGGGGGCGAATTCCGGGGAGCTGTTTTTT	CASSQLAGANSGELFF	few	TRBD2	TRBV3-1/TRBV3-2	TRBJ2-2
TGTGCCAGCAGCGATGGACAGGGCGCTCAGCCCCAGCATTTT	CASSDGQGAQPQHF	.	TRBD1	TRBV9	TRBJ1-5
TGCGCCAGCAGCCCGGGACTAGCGGGAGGGCCAACAGAGACCCAGTACTTC	CASSPGLAGGPTETQYF	.	TRBD2	TRBV4-1	TRBJ2-5
TGTGCCAGCAGCCGGACAGGCCAGGTGGGAGCTTTCTTT	CASSRTGQVGAFF	.	TRBD1	TRBV5-6	TRBJ1-1
TGTGCCTGGAGTGGACAGGCAGACTCTGGGGCCAACGTCCTGACTTTC	CAWSGQADSGANVLTF	.	.	TRBV30	TRBJ2-6
TGTGCCAGCAGCTTGAGGACAGGCTCCTCAACTAATGAAAAACTGTTTTTT	CASSLRTGSSTNEKLFF	.	TRBD1	TRBV5-6	TRBJ1-4
TGCGCCAGCAGCCTACAGGGATCTCCCTACGAGCAGTACTTC	CASSLQGSPYEQYF	few	.	TRBV5-1	TRBJ2-7
TGCAGCGTAGCTAGCGGATCCTACAATGAGCAGTTCTTC	CSVASGSYNEQFF	.	TRBD2	TRBV29-1	TRBJ2-1
TGTGCCAGCAGCCAGGACACAAACTATGGCTACACCTTC	CASSQDTNYGYTF	.	.	TRBV12-3/TRBV12-4	TRBJ1-2
TGTGCCAGCAGCTCGGACAGATCCTACGAGCAGTACTTC	CASSSDRSYEQYF	few	.	TRBV11-2	TRBJ2-7
TGTGCCACCAGCAGGTTCCCGGGACAGATTAATGAAAAACTGTTTTTT	CATSRFPGQINEKLFF	.	TRBD1	TRBV15	TRBJ1-4
TGTGCCAGCAGCTTAGAGGGGGCTTACAATGAGCAGTTCTTC	CASSLEGAYNEQFF	.	TRBD1	TRBV7-9	TRBJ2-1
TGTGCCAGCAGTTTCGGGACACCTGGAAACACCATATATTTT	CASSFGTPGNTIYF	.	.	TRBV6-5	TRBJ1-3
TGTGCCACCAGTAGACGGGGAACCGGGGAGCTGTTTTTT	CATSRRGTGELFF	.	.	TRBV15	TRBJ2-2
TGTGCCAGCAGCTCTAGCGGGTCAGACGGGGAGCTGTTTTTT	CASSSSGSDGELFF	.	TRBD2	TRBV9	TRBJ2-2